One sample yielded the 21 T cell receptor beta chains listed below, sequenced in a study of shared clonotypes between healthy human individuals (TCRdb year 2020). The library came from the immunoSEQ multiplex PCR assay. This is the immuneACCESS table as TCRdb keeps it, with only in-frame sequences that have V and J called. A part of the clones is gone; compared with another copy, unresolved V genes explain less than half, and the rest is unexplained. The sample has over a million clones on record, around four fifths of them singletons. The ten largest account for 1.4% to 1.5% of the sample. The specimen was memory CD4+ T cells sorted from blood. Per the publication, the cell subset or site label means: CD45RA-negative fraction. The receptors come from a young man in good health.

This chain links TRBV11-2 with TRBJ1-1; the D is unclear. Germline lookup yields CDR1 SGHAT and CDR2 FQNNGV. Trimming took off 4 bases at V and 1 base at J, with 10 bases between the two ends. The CDR3 length is 14 residues. The CDR3 DNA sequence: TGTGCCAGCAGCTCCCACCGGGGGAACACTGAAGCTTTCTTT. Translating it yields CASSSHRGNTEAFF.

The J gene is TRBJ2-5, the V gene TRBV6-5, with no clear D. The V gene's germline CDR1 is MNHEY and CDR2 SVGAGI. Trimming cost V 0 bases and J 9 bases, with 14 bases left between them. This CDR3 is 14 amino acids long. CDR3 residues: CASSYSEHRAAQYF. The CDR3 nucleotides read TGTGCCAGCAGTTACTCGGAGCACCGCGCGGCCCAGTACTTC.

The V call is TRBV19, the J call TRBJ1-1, with D perhaps matching TRBD1 (5 bases). Trimming removed 9 bases at V and 0 bases at J, with 11 bases between. Germline values: CDR1 LNHDA, CDR2 SQIVND (reference sequence). The length of the CDR3 is 13 residues. The CDR3 bases are TGTGCCAGCAGGGTAGGAGTGAACACTGAAGCTTTCTTT. This gives the protein CASRVGVNTEAFF.

The CDR3 region has the DNA TGTGCCAGCACCCTAGGATTTTATAGCAATCAGCCCCAGCATTTT. Amino acids: CASTLGFYSNQPQHF. J is TRBJ1-5 and V is TRBV28, with D uncertain. V was cut by 7 bases and J by 0 bases, with 13 bases left in between. The germline CDR1 and CDR2 sequences are MDHEN and SYDVKM. The CDR3 totals 15 residues. The complete variable domain, with remaining parts taken from reference TRBV28 and TRBJ1-5, reads DVKVTQSSRYLVKRTGEKVFLECVQDMDHENMFWYRQDPGLGLRLIYFSYDVKMKEKGDIPEGYSVSREKKERFSLILESASTNQTSMYLCASTLGFYSNQPQHFGDGTRLSIL.

The J gene is TRBJ1-2, the V gene TRBV6-1; D might be TRBD1 (5 bases). Trimming stripped 5 bases from V and 0 bases from J, with 13 bases between. Per germline, CDR1 MNHNS and CDR2 SASEGT. CDR3 length: 15 amino acids. For the CDR3, the DNA is TGTGCCAGCAGTAAACGACAGTTAGCTAACTATGGCTACACCTTC. Translation: CASSKRQLANYGYTF.

As to this clone: This sample also contains other DNA sequences that code for the same CDR3. V and J are TRBV7-8 and TRBJ2-5, with D possibly matching TRBD2 (5 bases). Looked up from germline, CDR1 is SGHVS and CDR2 is FQNEAQ. Trimming shortened V by 1 base and J by 5 bases, and 8 bases separated the two germline ends. This CDR3 is built from 13 residues. CDR3 sequence: CASSLGGWETQYF. The CDR3 DNA reads as TGTGCCAGCAGCTTAGGAGGGTGGGAGACCCAGTACTTC.

This clone was observed once. The chain uses TRBV30 and TRBJ2-4; 8 nucleotides agree with TRBD1. The V gene end was trimmed by 0 bases and the J gene end by 14 bases; junction bases not matched to a gene: 12. CDR3 length: 14 residues. The germline CDR1 and CDR2 sequences are GTSNPN and SVGIG (reference sequence). The CDR3 loop reads CAWSVTGAGKTKYF. Here the CDR3 DNA reads TGTGCCTGGAGTGTGACAGGGGCGGGTAAAACAAAGTACTTC.

The chain joins TRBV5-1 to TRBJ2-7; D not certain. In germline, CDR1 is SGHRS, CDR2 YFSETQ. This CDR3 is built from 11 residues. V lost 4 bases to trimming and J lost 9 bases, with 11 bases between them. The CDR3 sequence: CASSPDIRQYF. In nucleotides, the CDR3 is TGCGCCAGCAGCCCCGATATACGGCAGTACTTC. The whole variable domain, remainder taken from reference TRBV5-1 and TRBJ2-7, is KAGVTQTPRYLIKTRGQQVTLSCSPISGHRSVSWYQQTPGQGLQFLFEYFSETQRNKGNFPGRFSGRQFSNSRSEMNVSTLELGDSALYLCASSPDIRQYFGPGTRLTVT.

The chain joins TRBV6-5 to TRBJ1-3; maybe TRBD1 (6 bases). Germline V lookup: CDR1 MNHEY, CDR2 SVGAGI. The CDR3 is made up of 14 amino acids. V lost 5 bases, J lost 2 bases, and 10 bases lay in between. Here the CDR3 DNA reads TGTGCCAGCAGTAAACAGGGTGCTGGAAACACCATATATTTT. Protein product: CASSKQGAGNTIYF.

The chain's CDR3 is CASRRELAGGVSTDTQYF. CDR3 sequence (DNA): TGTGCCAGTCGCCGGGAGCTAGCGGGGGGCGTAAGCACAGATACGCAGTATTTT. This chain links TRBV5-4 with TRBJ2-3; 11 nucleotides match TRBD2. CDR1 SGHNT and CDR2 YYREEE come from the germline V gene (reference sequence). Trimming removed 8 bases from V and 0 bases from J; junction bases left unmatched: 14. CDR3 length equals 18 residues.

V is TRBV7-2 and J is TRBJ1-1; 7 bases line up with TRBD1. The CDR3 covers 13 residues. V dropped 7 bases and J dropped 4; count of bases not matched to a gene: 6. Germline V gene sequence: CDR1 SGHTA, CDR2 FQGNSA. For the CDR3, the DNA is TGTGCCAGCACCGGAGGGACAGCCACTGAAGCTTTCTTT. It yields the protein CASTGGTATEAFF. The variable domain in full, with the rest retrieved from reference TRBV7-2 and TRBJ1-1, is GAGVSQSPSNKVTEKGKDVELRCDPISGHTALYWYRQSLGQGLEFLIYFQGNSAPDKSGLPSDRFSAERTGGSVSTLTIQRTQQEDSAVYLCASTGGTATEAFFGQGTRLTVV.

This clone appeared many times. The V gene is TRBV10-1, the J gene TRBJ2-7, with 8 bases matching TRBD1. J gave up 3 bases and V 5 bases, and 6 bases lay outside the gene matches. Germline assignment: CDR1 WNHNN and CDR2 SYGVQD (reference sequence). The CDR3 has 14 residues. DNA for the CDR3: TGCGCCAGCAGTCAGGGGGCCCCGGACTACGAGCAGTACTTC. This codes for CASSQGAPDYEQYF.

The V gene is TRBV14, the J gene TRBJ1-4; tentatively, D is TRBD1 (6 bases). V lost 3 bases, J lost 0 bases, and 8 bases lay in between. The CDR3 is 15 residues long. Germline lookup yields CDR1 SGHDN and CDR2 FVKESK. The CDR3 bases are TGTGCCAGCAGCCACCGGACAGCAACTAATGAAAAACTGTTTTTT. Its protein product is CASSHRTATNEKLFF. The full variable domain, with the rest looked up from reference TRBV14 and TRBJ1-4, is EAGVTQFPSHSVIEKGQTVTLRCDPISGHDNLYWYRRVMGKEIKFLLHFVKESKQDESGMPNNRFLAERTGGTYSTLKVQPAELEDSGVYFCASSHRTATNEKLFFGSGTQLSVL.

The chain has TRBV5-1 and TRBJ1-3, with D perhaps TRBD1 (6 bases). V was shortened by 0 bases and J by 0 bases, with 7 bases between the two germline ends. The CDR3 contains 15 residues. Germline V gives CDR1 SGHRS, CDR2 YFSETQ. This CDR3 reads CASSLGGHSGNTIYF. CDR3 nucleotide sequence: TGCGCCAGCAGCTTGGGGGGGCACTCTGGAAACACCATATATTTT.

The sample holds a few counts of this clone. This chain links TRBV5-8 with TRBJ1-3, with 7 bases matching TRBD1. The CDR3 runs 16 residues. CDR1 is SGHTS and CDR2 is YDEGEE in the germline V gene. V lost 4 bases, J lost 2 bases, and 9 bases stayed unmatched. In nucleotides, the CDR3 is TGTGCCAGCAGCATACAGGGGAACATTGCTGGAAACACCATATATTTT. Its translation: CASSIQGNIAGNTIYF.

The chain carries TRBV5-6 and TRBJ2-3, with 7 bases that match TRBD2. With 3 bases clipped from V and 2 bases from J, the junction kept 9 bases outside the gene matches. CDR1 SGHDT and CDR2 YYEEEE come from the germline V gene. The CDR3 totals 16 residues. The CDR3 bases are TGTGCCAGCAGCTCGAGATTAGCGGGCCTCACAGATACGCAGTATTTT. Protein: CASSSRLAGLTDTQYF.

The rearrangement links TRBV4-2 to TRBJ1-4; D uncertain. V lost 0 bases and J 10 bases, leaving 9 bases between the germline ends. The germline V gene encodes CDR1 LGHNA and CDR2 YNFKEQ. This CDR3 has 13 residues. This chain's CDR3 is CASSQDQVGKLFF. CDR3 DNA: TGTGCCAGCAGCCAAGATCAAGTGGGAAAACTGTTTTTT.

The chain has TRBV19 and TRBJ2-4, with D possibly TRBD2 on 5 matching bases. Per the germline V gene, CDR1 is LNHDA and CDR2 is SQIVND (reference sequence). The CDR3 length is 19 residues. Trimming stripped 3 bases from V and 0 bases from J, with 21 bases between. CDR3 region: CASSIALARPSIAKNIQYF. DNA of the CDR3: TGTGCCAGTAGTATTGCCCTCGCTCGTCCTAGCATAGCCAAAAACATTCAGTACTTC.

In this sample, this clone turned up a few times. This chain links TRBV29-1 with TRBJ1-1, with D possibly being TRBD1 (5 bases). The CDR3 has 13 amino acids. The germline CDR1 and CDR2 sequences are SQVTM and ANQGSEA. V was clipped by 7 bases and J by 2 bases, with 14 bases between them. The CDR3 here is CSGGGGANTEAFF. The CDR3 nucleotides are TGCAGCGGGGGTGGAGGGGCCAACACTGAAGCTTTCTTT.

Note on this clone: Other nucleotide sequences from this sample produce the same CDR3. The CDR3 here is CASSEYGEQYF. The CDR3 DNA is TGTGCCAGCAGTGAATATGGGGAGCAGTACTTC. This rearrangement joins TRBV6-1 to TRBJ2-7, with D hard to call. The V gene's germline CDR1 is MNHNS and CDR2 SASEGT. The CDR3 has 11 residues. With 2 bases removed from V and 7 bases from J, the gap between germline ends came to 6 bases.

This chain joins TRBV7-2 and TRBJ2-3; D gene ambiguous. From germline, CDR1 is SGHTA and CDR2 FQGNSA. V was trimmed by 2 bases and J by 6 bases, leaving 6 bases between them. The CDR3 has 12 amino acids. Written as DNA, the CDR3 is TGTGCCAGCAGCTTATCTAGGGATACGCAGTATTTT. It translates to CASSLSRDTQYF.